The following is a T cell receptor (beta chain) sequence with its context. What this receptor recognizes is not known. An end of the junction does not agree with germline; a read error may underlie this. To be eligible, patients had to be adults with ileal or ileocolonic Crohn's disease and an indication for ileocolonic resection. Before DNA extraction, whole ileal mucosal biopsies were kept frozen at -80 degrees C. A TRizol-based method was used to extract genomic DNA from the frozen whole biopsies, and the DNA was quantified with a NanoDrop 2000 spectrophotometer. The data were taken from a study of T cell repertoires in ileal Crohn's disease (dated by TCRdb to 2018 to 2020). Regarding the complete study: The median duration of disease was 7.5 to 9.5 years, and at the time of surgery approximately 34% of patients were active smokers. Every patient underwent surgery because of a complication, which was stricturing disease in around 60% of cases and penetrating disease in approximately 39%. Roughly half of the patients were given postoperative therapy, with about 19 on anti-TNF agents and about a dozen on thiopurines. Endoscopic postoperative recurrence was defined as a Rutgeerts score above i0. A total of 170 or so mucosal samples from some 60 patients were sequenced, with samples obtained at several locations on the surgical specimen and at postoperative endoscopy. Running in parallel with the study was a multicentre cohort set up to find predictors of early endoscopic recurrence following ileocolonic resection. The TCR repertoire was analysed in under 70 patients with Crohn's disease drawn from a prospective multicentre cohort. Overall results and qualifications from the work: Only a subgroup of patients, of unstated size, had their mucosal CD4 and CD8 T cells sorted and sequenced. A significantly higher proportion of clonal expansions was observed in active smokers at surgery than in non-smokers (about 25% vs 18%, p=0.02). Sorted CD8 T cells carried more high-frequency clones than CD4 T cells, suggesting mucosal expansions were mainly CD8. Higher high-frequency clone percentages at surgery were associated with endoscopic recurrence; all patients with clonality above 26.8% (18/57) had recurrence.

For commercial TCRB immunosequencing, around 0.5 micrograms of biopsy DNA were submitted for each sample. Adaptive Biotechnology amplified CDR3 regions from genomic DNA with a two-step multiplex PCR that controlled for amplification bias. Primers for every V and J gene segment were used in the first PCR, and barcodes and Illumina adapters were added in the second PCR. CDR3 libraries were sequenced on an Illumina instrument. The authors processed their data as follows. Analysis combined the vendor-provided pipelines with custom analysis of raw data in R/Bioconductor under R version 3.3.0. Clonality, which ranges from 0 to 1, was calculated as the inverse of the normalised Shannon entropy across all productive clones. The repertoire share taken up by the top 100 clones defined high-frequency clones, and only clones that passed a 95% confidence test were kept. Overlap between samples was measured with the Morisita-Horn index, while repertoire diversity was measured with the Simpson index. Held by TCRdb, this immuneACCESS table contains in-frame sequences only and omits some clones. Under half of the omission traces to an unresolved V gene where checked; the cause of the rest is unknown. V and J calls and clone size come straight from that table; D and trimming were deduced from the DNA. The sample profile shows about 15,000 clones; 75% to 85% of them were found once. The ten largest clones take up less than 20% of the sample.

CDR1 and CDR2, looked up from the germline V gene, are SNHLY and FYNNEI. The CDR3 starts with the cysteine, ends with the phenylalanine, and has 15 residues. CDR3 DNA only is kept here, 45 bases in frame from base 1. The specimen was ileal tissue. The sequence joins TRBV2 to TRBJ1-6; a tentative D call is TRBD1 (6 bases match). This TCR was sampled from an adult with Crohn's disease. In nucleotides, the sequence is TGTGCCAGCAGTGACAGGGGCGCCAGTGTGTCACTCCTCCACTTT. Translation gives CASSDRGASVSLLHF.